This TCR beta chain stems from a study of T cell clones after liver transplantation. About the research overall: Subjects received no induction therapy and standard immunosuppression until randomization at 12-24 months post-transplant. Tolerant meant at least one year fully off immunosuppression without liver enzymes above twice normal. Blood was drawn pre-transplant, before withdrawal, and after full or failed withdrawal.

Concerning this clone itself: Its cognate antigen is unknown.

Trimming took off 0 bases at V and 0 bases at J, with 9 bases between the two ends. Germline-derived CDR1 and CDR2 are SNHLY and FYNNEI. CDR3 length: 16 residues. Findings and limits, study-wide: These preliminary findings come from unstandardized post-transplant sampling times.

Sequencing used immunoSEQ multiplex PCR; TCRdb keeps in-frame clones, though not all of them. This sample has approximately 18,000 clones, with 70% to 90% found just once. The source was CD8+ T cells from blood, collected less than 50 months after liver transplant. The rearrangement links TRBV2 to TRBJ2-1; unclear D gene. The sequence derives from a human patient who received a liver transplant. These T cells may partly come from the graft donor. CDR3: CASSEAPGSSYNEQFF. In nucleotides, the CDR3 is TGTGCCAGCAGTGAAGCCCCGGGCAGCTCCTACAATGAGCAGTTCTTC.